This T cell receptor (beta chain) was captured by sequencing in a study of blood T cell repertoires in COVID-19. Study at large: Specimens from acute and convalescent COVID-19 originated in the United States, Italy and Spain. Sources were T cells, B-cell-depleted T cells, or PBMCs; the material itself was cDNA or gDNA.

The CDR3 sequence is 16 residues long. The trim removed 5 bases at V and 2 bases at J, leaving 4 bases unmatched. Germline CDR1 is MDHEN and CDR2 is SYDVKM. Original methodology: Reference gene primer amplification yielded estimated nucleated cell counts. The protocol was immunoSEQ multiplex PCR, while the TCRdb copy is restricted to in-frame clones and leaves out a portion. Clone size and the V and J calls come from that table; the DNA yielded D and trimming. Among just over 300,000 clones listed, about 85% were seen once. What was sequenced was peripheral blood. The rearrangement links TRBV28 to TRBJ2-3, with TRBD2 identical over 13 bases. The clonotype originates from a man aged 18 to 30 with active or convalescent COVID-19. CDR3 residues: CASSKTSGRDTDTQYF. CDR3 DNA sequence: TGTGCCAGCAGTAAAACTAGCGGGAGGGACACAGATACGCAGTATTTT.